This T cell receptor (beta chain) comes out of a study of blood T cells in healthy people across ages. The study, taken as a whole, reports: Diversity estimated from one million T cells was considered an underestimate. Donor CMV infection status was unknown, possibly confounding age-related changes in expanded clonotypes.

Caucasian individuals from Russia who were healthy and aged about 6 to 90 acted as donors. Donors each provided ten milliliters of peripheral blood. Points on this clonotype: Its antigen is still unknown.

Sample-barcoded 5' priming and a J-beta primer mix drove a second PCR of roughly 7 to 11 cycles. TCRdb redid the calling of the 5' RACE reads with MiXCR, one entry per CDR3 protein. The repertoire holds 1,800,000 or so distinct CDR3 sequences, about two fifths seen once, with 23% in the top ten. This sequence was found in a human donor in good health. The sequenced sample consisted of blood.

CDR3 protein: CSARDLSRGGNTIYF. DNA of the CDR3: TGCAGTGCTAGAGATCTTTCGAGGGGTGGAAACACCATATATTTT. The chain joins TRBV20-1 to TRBJ1-3; a possible D gene is TRBD1 (5 bases). The CDR3 extends over 15 amino acids. The V gene's germline CDR1 is DFQATT and CDR2 SNEGSKA (reference sequence). V was trimmed by 0 bases and J by 3 bases, leaving 12 bases between them.